A single TCR beta chain is shown here with its context. Only in-frame clones appear in the TCRdb table, and some are missing; sequencing was by immunoSEQ multiplex PCR. The sample consists of some 110,000 clones, around 95% of them appearing once. This record belongs to a study of OX40 agonist ivuxolimab in advanced cancers. Study overall: Earlier treatment with anti-PD-1, anti-PD-L1 or anti-CTLA-4 was permitted, and 30% to 40% had received some.

Germline CDR1 reads MNHNS; CDR2 reads SASEGT. The CDR3 contains 15 residues. V was cut by 3 bases and J by 5 bases, with 13 bases left in between. The rearrangement uses TRBV6-1 and TRBJ1-4; D uncertain. This TCR derives from an adult with an advanced solid tumor such as melanoma, head and neck, liver or kidney cancer. Material: CD4+ or CD8+ T cells sorted from blood, obtained in a trial of the OX40 agonist ivuxolimab. The chain's CDR3 is CASSETGRRNEKLFF. As DNA, the CDR3 is TGTGCCAGCAGTGAGACCGGTAGGAGAAATGAAAAACTGTTTTTT.